This T cell receptor (beta chain) was sequenced during a study of shared clonotypes between healthy human individuals. Across the study: Researchers assigned three CD4 naive, three CD4 memory, two CD8 naive and one CD8 memory plate to each donor.

The CDR3 covers 12 residues. V was trimmed by 0 bases and J by 5 bases, leaving 4 bases between them. Per germline, CDR1 MNHEY and CDR2 SVGAGI. The healthy adult donors were HIV-negative and reported no recent acute infections or vaccinations. The protocol was immunoSEQ multiplex PCR, while the TCRdb copy is restricted to in-frame clones and leaves out a portion. The repertoire has over a million clones, around 97% of them found once; the top ten carry 0.95% to 1.5%. In this sample, this clone turned up once. The same CDR3 also results from other DNA sequences found in this sample. This chain connects TRBV6-5 to TRBJ2-5; D unclear. This sequence originates from a man aged 25-40 years in good health. The material sequenced was naive CD4+ T cells sorted from blood. Sample subset: CD45RA+ positively selected. The chain's CDR3 is CASSYSRETQYF. CDR3 nucleotide sequence: TGTGCCAGCAGTTACTCAAGGGAGACCCAGTACTTC.